The rows below give T cell receptor beta chains drawn from one sample of a study of shared clonotypes between healthy human individuals. Only in-frame clones appear in the TCRdb table, and some are missing; sequencing was by immunoSEQ multiplex PCR. Of some 2,100,000 clones listed, more than 90% are singletons. The sequencing sample was made of naive CD4+ T cells sorted from blood. The receptors derive from a man aged 18 to 30 in good health. Both conserved end residues are part of each CDR3. D genes are given only for firm matches. The size field is filled for only some rows; it gives once, few, many or a size class.

TRBV10-3	-	-	TRBJ2-3	CAISDMTRVGTDTQYF	TGTGCCATCAGTGATATGACCAGGGTCGGGACAGATACGCAGTATTTT
TRBV6-5	-	TRBD2	TRBJ2-1	CASSFLAGSGEQFF	TGTGCCAGCAGTTTCCTAGCGGGGAGCGGGGAGCAGTTCTTC
TRBV6-5	-	TRBD1	TRBJ2-7	CASRFTGQSYEQYF	TGTGCCAGCCGCTTTACGGGACAGAGCTACGAGCAGTACTTC
TRBV7-9	-	TRBD1	TRBJ2-5	CASSRGQGGETQYF	TGTGCCAGCAGCCGGGGACAGGGAGGGGAGACCCAGTACTTC
TRBV19	once	-	TRBJ2-7	CASSPLGQGMSDEQYF	TGTGCCAGTAGTCCCCTGGGTCAGGGGATGAGCGACGAGCAGTACTTC
TRBV5-6	-	TRBD2	TRBJ2-5	CASSRGLAGGPKETQYF	TGTGCCAGCAGTCGGGGACTAGCGGGAGGGCCGAAGGAGACCCAGTACTTC
TRBV14	once	TRBD1	TRBJ2-7	CASSPGQGVGSYEQYF	TGTGCCAGCAGCCCGGGACAGGGGGTTGGCTCCTACGAGCAGTACTTC
TRBV6-5	-	TRBD2	TRBJ2-7	CASSYSAGGTYEQYF	TGTGCCAGCAGTTACTCGGCGGGGGGAACCTACGAGCAGTACTTC
TRBV7-2	-	-	TRBJ1-1	CASNRAAENTEAFF	TGTGCCAGCAACCGGGCGGCGGAGAACACTGAAGCTTTCTTT
TRBV18	-	-	TRBJ1-2	CASSPPPASGANYGYTF	TGTGCCAGCTCACCACCGCCGGCGTCAGGAGCAAACTATGGCTACACCTTC
TRBV15	-	-	TRBJ2-1	CARPRRPRGYNEQFF	TGTGCCAGGCCTAGGAGACCCCGGGGTTACAATGAGCAGTTCTTC
TRBV9	-	-	TRBJ2-2	CASRTSGQNTGELFF	TGTGCCAGCAGGACTTCTGGTCAGAACACCGGGGAGCTGTTTTTT
TRBV7-2	-	-	TRBJ1-1	CASSSRLGTEAFF	TGTGCCAGCAGCTCCCGTTTGGGCACTGAAGCTTTCTTT
TRBV30	-	-	TRBJ2-2	CAWSVLTVTGELFF	TGTGCCTGGAGTGTACTGACAGTTACCGGGGAGCTGTTTTTT
TRBV30	-	-	TRBJ2-1	CAWNFGHNEQFF	TGTGCCTGGAATTTTGGACACAATGAGCAGTTCTTC
TRBV4-1	-	-	TRBJ2-7	CASSQGTYEQYF	TGCGCCAGCAGCCAAGGTACCTACGAGCAGTACTTC
TRBV18	-	TRBD1	TRBJ1-6	CASSLGQGHSPYNSPLHF	TGTGCCAGCTCACTGGGACAGGGTCACTCTCCATATAATTCACCCCTCCACTTT
TRBV9	-	TRBD1	TRBJ2-3	CASSELQGSFTDTQYF	TGTGCCAGCAGCGAGCTACAGGGGTCCTTCACAGATACGCAGTATTTT
TRBV6-1	-	TRBD1	TRBJ2-7	CASSATGASYEQYF	TGTGCCAGCAGTGCCACAGGGGCATCCTACGAGCAGTACTTC
TRBV28	-	TRBD1	TRBJ1-2	CASSLDRGEIYGYTF	TGTGCCAGCAGTTTGGACAGGGGGGAAATCTATGGCTACACCTTC
TRBV10-3	-	-	TRBJ1-1	CASGEVSTRNTEAFF	TGTGCCAGCGGGGAAGTGTCGACGCGTAACACTGAAGCTTTCTTT
TRBV5-4	-	-	TRBJ2-1	CASSLGTYNEQFF	TGTGCCAGCAGCTTGGGTACCTACAATGAGCAGTTCTTC
TRBV6-5	-	TRBD2	TRBJ2-3	CASQRGGTDTQYF	TGTGCCAGCCAGCGGGGGGGCACAGATACGCAGTATTTT
TRBV5-1	-	-	TRBJ1-2	CASSLEGQGDGYTF	TGCGCCAGCAGCTTGGAGGGGCAGGGTGACGGCTACACCTTC
TRBV5-1	-	-	TRBJ1-6	CASSLAQVNTPLHF	TGCGCCAGCAGCTTGGCTCAGGTTAATACACCCCTCCACTTT
TRBV29-1	once	TRBD2	TRBJ2-7	CSATRAGARGQYF	TGCAGCGCCACCCGAGCGGGAGCCCGGGGGCAGTACTTC
TRBV6-5	-	TRBD1	TRBJ1-5	CASSYSGQGLNQPQHF	TGTGCCAGCAGTTACTCAGGACAGGGCCTCAATCAGCCCCAGCATTTT
TRBV5-1	-	TRBD2	TRBJ2-1	CASSPGLAQRSGNEQFF	TGCGCCAGCAGCCCGGGACTAGCGCAACGGAGTGGTAATGAGCAGTTCTTC
TRBV27	-	TRBD1	TRBJ2-1	CASKGQGNNEQFF	TGTGCCAGCAAGGGACAGGGAAACAATGAGCAGTTCTTC
TRBV5-6	-	-	TRBJ1-4	CASSLTGNEKLFF	TGTGCCAGCAGCTTAACAGGGAATGAAAAACTGTTTTTT
TRBV7-6	-	-	TRBJ2-2	CASSLVEGSNTGELFF	TGTGCCAGCAGCTTAGTGGAGGGGTCGAACACCGGGGAGCTGTTTTTT